These T cell receptor beta chains were read from a single sample in a study of CD4 T cells in relation to SARS-CoV-2 and coronaviruses. Produced via immunoSEQ multiplex PCR; TCRdb's table is partial and in-frame only. The data contain approximately 70,000 clones, over 90% of them singletons. Sequences were obtained from naive CD4+ T cells from PBMCs. The receptors stem from a human donor in good health. Each CDR3 is given with its conserved first and last residue. A D gene is named only where the DNA matches it firmly. The listing skips clone size in some rows; elsewhere it reads once, few, many or a size class.

D: TRBD1; size: -; V: TRBV5-1; J: TRBJ1-1; CDR3: CASSFILQGEAEAFF; DNA: TGCGCCAGCAGCTTCATCCTACAGGGGGAGGCTGAAGCTTTCTTT
D: -; size: -; V: TRBV7-2; J: TRBJ2-3; CDR3: CASSFLRGADTQYF; DNA: TGTGCCAGCAGCTTTCTCAGGGGGGCAGATACGCAGTATTTT
D: TRBD2; size: once; V: TRBV30; J: TRBJ2-6; CDR3: CAWSGLLAGEDVLTF; DNA: TGTGCCTGGAGTGGCTTGTTAGCGGGGGAAGACGTCCTGACTTTC
D: -; size: -; V: TRBV4-2; J: TRBJ1-5; CDR3: CASSQDQGNNQPQHF; DNA: TGTGCCAGCAGCCAAGATCAAGGAAACAATCAGCCCCAGCATTTT
D: -; size: -; V: TRBV6-1; J: TRBJ1-2; CDR3: CASSATTSYAGYGYTF; DNA: TGTGCCAGCAGTGCCACTACGTCCTACGCGGGCTATGGCTACACCTTC
D: -; size: -; V: TRBV2; J: TRBJ1-5; CDR3: CASSRQVRNQPQHF; DNA: TGTGCCAGCAGTCGACAGGTTCGCAATCAGCCCCAGCATTTT
D: -; size: once; V: TRBV13; J: TRBJ1-1; CDR3: CASSLGQGSEAFF; DNA: TGTGCCAGCAGCTTAGGGCAGGGGAGTGAAGCTTTCTTT
D: -; size: -; V: TRBV5-1; J: TRBJ2-3; CDR3: CASAAALSTDTQYF; DNA: TGCGCCAGCGCGGCAGCTCTCAGCACAGATACGCAGTATTTT
D: -; size: -; V: TRBV5-1; J: TRBJ1-1; CDR3: CASSRQGVSTEAFF; DNA: TGCGCCAGCAGCCGCCAGGGAGTAAGCACTGAAGCTTTCTTT
D: TRBD2; size: -; V: TRBV11-2; J: TRBJ2-2; CDR3: CASSRWAGGPTGELFF; DNA: TGTGCCAGCAGCCGGTGGGCGGGAGGGCCCACCGGGGAGCTGTTTTTT
D: -; size: -; V: TRBV2; J: TRBJ2-3; CDR3: CASREGGPTDTQYF; DNA: TGTGCCAGCAGAGAGGGGGGGCCAACAGATACGCAGTATTTT
D: -; size: -; V: TRBV28; J: TRBJ2-2; CDR3: CASRNRKELFF; DNA: TGTGCCAGCAGGAACAGAAAGGAGCTGTTTTTT
D: -; size: -; V: TRBV28; J: TRBJ2-6; CDR3: CASSSIGAGANVLTF; DNA: TGTGCCAGCAGTTCCATAGGGGCTGGGGCCAACGTCCTGACTTTC
D: TRBD1; size: -; V: TRBV19; J: TRBJ1-2; CDR3: CASSRGNYGYTF; DNA: TGTGCCAGTAGCAGGGGGAACTATGGCTACACCTTC
D: TRBD1; size: -; V: TRBV18; J: TRBJ2-5; CDR3: CASSPRQGLETQYF; DNA: TGTGCCAGCTCACCAAGACAGGGTTTGGAGACCCAGTACTTC
D: TRBD2; size: few; V: TRBV6-5; J: TRBJ2-2; CDR3: CASRGGTRGTGELFF; DNA: TGTGCCAGCAGGGGTGGGACTAGGGGCACCGGGGAGCTGTTTTTT
D: -; size: -; V: TRBV7-9; J: TRBJ1-4; CDR3: CATSGGAGEKLFF; DNA: TGTGCCACTAGCGGGGGGGCTGGCGAAAAACTGTTTTTT
D: -; size: -; V: TRBV20-1; J: TRBJ2-7; CDR3: CGGRASYEQYF; DNA: TGCGGGGGGCGGGCATCCTACGAGCAGTACTTC
D: TRBD1; size: -; V: TRBV28; J: TRBJ1-2; CDR3: CASLLSTGAYGYTF; DNA: TGTGCCAGCCTACTCTCGACAGGGGCCTATGGCTACACCTTC
D: -; size: -; V: TRBV5-1; J: TRBJ2-1; CDR3: CASSLESYNEQFF; DNA: TGCGCCAGCAGCTTGGAGAGCTACAATGAGCAGTTCTTC
D: -; size: -; V: TRBV11-1; J: TRBJ2-7; CDR3: CASSLGPEQYF; DNA: TGTGCCAGCAGCTTAGGCCCCGAGCAGTACTTC
D: -; size: -; V: TRBV6-5; J: TRBJ1-5; CDR3: CASTPDISRPQHF; DNA: TGTGCCAGCACCCCAGATATCTCGCGGCCCCAGCATTTT
D: -; size: -; V: TRBV11-2; J: TRBJ2-3; CDR3: CASSLFPGEGTDTQYF; DNA: TGTGCCAGCAGCTTATTCCCGGGGGAGGGCACAGATACGCAGTATTTT
D: TRBD1; size: -; V: TRBV5-4; J: TRBJ1-2; CDR3: CASSPYTGDTYGYTF; DNA: TGTGCCAGCAGCCCCTACACAGGGGACACCTATGGCTACACCTTC
D: -; size: -; V: TRBV5-6; J: TRBJ2-5; CDR3: CASSSRETQYF; DNA: TGTGCCAGCAGCTCTCGAGAGACCCAGTACTTC
D: TRBD1; size: -; V: TRBV14; J: TRBJ1-2; CDR3: CASSLQGDYGYTF; DNA: TGTGCCAGCAGTCTACAGGGGGACTATGGCTACACCTTC
D: TRBD1; size: -; V: TRBV7-9; J: TRBJ2-1; CDR3: CASSNPSGQGHHEQFF; DNA: TGTGCCAGCAGCAATCCCTCGGGACAGGGCCATCATGAGCAGTTCTTC
D: -; size: -; V: TRBV5-1; J: TRBJ1-3; CDR3: CASSLMGYSGNTIYF; DNA: TGCGCCAGCAGCTTGATGGGGTACTCTGGAAACACCATATATTTT
D: TRBD1; size: -; V: TRBV5-1; J: TRBJ1-6; CDR3: CASSLEQGSSYNSPLHF; DNA: TGCGCCAGCAGCTTGGAACAGGGGAGCTCCTATAATTCACCCCTCCACTTT
D: -; size: -; V: TRBV10-1; J: TRBJ2-1; CDR3: CASSAFSGGEQFF; DNA: TGCGCCAGCAGTGCCTTTTCTGGGGGTGAGCAGTTCTTC
D: -; size: -; V: TRBV5-3; J: TRBJ2-7; CDR3: CARQSYEQYF; DNA: TGTGCCAGACAGTCCTACGAGCAGTACTTC
D: -; size: -; V: TRBV5-1; J: TRBJ1-3; CDR3: CASSHDWTAGNTIYF; DNA: TGCGCCAGCAGCCATGATTGGACAGCCGGAAACACCATATATTTT
D: TRBD2; size: -; V: TRBV28; J: TRBJ2-1; CDR3: CASSKAGGPYNEQFF; DNA: TGTGCCAGCAGTAAAGCGGGGGGGCCGTACAATGAGCAGTTCTTC
D: TRBD2; size: -; V: TRBV6-2/TRBV6-3; J: TRBJ2-5; CDR3: CASSYRWGGGGNGAAQYF; DNA: TGTGCCAGCAGTTACAGGTGGGGTGGCGGGGGAAACGGAGCAGCCCAGTACTTC
D: TRBD1; size: -; V: TRBV28; J: TRBJ1-4; CDR3: CASSPPGQTNEKLFF; DNA: TGTGCCAGCAGTCCCCCGGGACAGACTAATGAAAAACTGTTTTTT
D: -; size: -; V: TRBV5-3; J: TRBJ2-7; CDR3: CARSLVCAVEGPSYEQYF; DNA: TGTGCCAGAAGCTTGGTTTGTGCGGTAGAAGGTCCCTCCTACGAGCAGTACTTC
D: TRBD1; size: -; V: TRBV6-5; J: TRBJ2-7; CDR3: CASSFTGTGPLEQYF; DNA: TGTGCCAGCAGTTTCACCGGGACAGGGCCTCTGGAGCAGTACTTC
D: -; size: -; V: TRBV5-1; J: TRBJ2-5; CDR3: CASSFDQETQYF; DNA: TGCGCCAGCAGCTTCGACCAAGAGACCCAGTACTTC
D: -; size: -; V: TRBV10-3; J: TRBJ2-3; CDR3: CAIRESPRDTQYF; DNA: TGTGCCATAAGAGAGTCGCCTCGAGATACGCAGTATTTT
D: -; size: -; V: TRBV4-3; J: TRBJ2-3; CDR3: CASSLPGAQDTQYF; DNA: TGCGCCAGCAGCCTACCGGGAGCCCAAGATACGCAGTATTTT
D: -; size: -; V: TRBV30; J: TRBJ1-1; CDR3: CAWIDSPNTEAFF; DNA: TGTGCCTGGATCGACAGCCCGAACACTGAAGCTTTCTTT
D: -; size: -; V: TRBV7-2; J: TRBJ1-2; CDR3: CASSLDTNYGYTF; DNA: TGTGCCAGCAGCTTGGACACTAACTATGGCTACACCTTC
D: -; size: -; V: TRBV20-1; J: TRBJ2-1; CDR3: CSALAEEQFF; DNA: TGCAGTGCTTTGGCAGAAGAGCAGTTCTTC